The 9 T cell receptor beta chains below all came from one sample that was sequenced in a study of human T cells and chemical hapten exposure. Time point reported: patch test 1, 2 weeks after DPC sensitization. The treatment denotes: therapeutic diphenylcyclopropenone sensitization with weekly scalp DPC. TCRdb ran MiXCR on the RACE reads and lists one entry per CDR3 protein. Here the sample spans some 91,000 distinct CDR3 sequences, roughly 12% being singletons. This specimen was whole blood, taken in connection with sensitization to the hapten diphenylcyclopropenone (DPC). These receptor sequences come from a middle-aged woman with alopecia areata. Some clones in this sample may be carry-over from other donors' samples.

This clonotype has a handful of counts. The chain has TRBV7-2 and TRBJ2-5; no definite D call. CDR1 and CDR2 (germline): SGHTA, FQGNSA. The CDR3 is made up of 12 amino acids. The V and J ends lost 5 bases and 4 bases respectively, with 8 bases between them. CDR3 in amino acids: CASSMTRETQYF. CDR3 DNA: TGTGCCAGCAGCATGACTCGAGAGACCCAGTACTTC.

This clonotype was seen a handful of times. The chain has TRBV4-3 and TRBJ2-7; 7 bases match TRBD1. Germline values: CDR1 LGHNA, CDR2 YSLEER. Trimming removed 1 base from V and 3 bases from J; junction bases left unmatched: 6. The CDR3 sequence is 15 residues long. CDR3 sequence: CASSQGDSPFYEQYF. The CDR3, as DNA: TGCGCCAGCAGCCAAGGGGACAGCCCTTTCTACGAGCAGTACTTC.

This clonotype was counted a few times. J is TRBJ1-5 and V is TRBV28; D is unclear. CDR1 and CDR2 from the germline V gene are MDHEN and SYDVKM. CDR3 length equals 15 residues. V lost 4 bases to trimming and J lost 0 bases, with 10 bases between them. CDR3 in DNA: TGTGCCAGCAGTTCCGGCGGTTTTAGCAATCAGCCCCAGCATTTT. This gives the protein CASSSGGFSNQPQHF.

The V gene is TRBV29-1, the J gene TRBJ2-3; TRBD1 agrees at 8 bases. CDR1 is SQVTM and CDR2 is ANQGSEA in the germline V gene. This CDR3 has 15 amino acids. The V segment lost 6 bases and the J segment 3 bases; nucleotides outside the gene matches: 11. CDR3 nucleotides: TGCAGCGTGTCGAGCTTCACAGGGGGGACAGATACGCAGTATTTT. This codes for CSVSSFTGGTDTQYF.

This clonotype was seen a single time. J is TRBJ2-3 and V is TRBV7-8, with D perhaps matching TRBD2 (5 bases). Trimming took off 1 base at V and 2 bases at J, with 7 bases between the two ends. The CDR3 sequence is 14 residues long. The germline gives CDR1 SGHVS, CDR2 FQNEAQ. The CDR3 DNA follows: TGTGCCAGCAGCTTAGTCCGGGACACAGATACGCAGTATTTT. Translating gives CASSLVRDTDTQYF.

The rearrangement links TRBV7-8 to TRBJ2-3, with D tentatively TRBD1 (6 bases). This CDR3 comprises 18 residues. Germline lookup yields CDR1 SGHVS and CDR2 FQNEAQ. The V gene lost 5 bases and the J gene lost 0 bases, with 21 bases spanning the gap. DNA for the CDR3: TGTGCCAGCAGCGGTCGTGGGGGCCCTCTCGCTAGCACAGATACGCAGTATTTT. Its protein is CASSGRGGPLASTDTQYF.

This clonotype was seen repeatedly, ten times or more. The chain links TRBV4-3 to TRBJ2-7; D not resolved. Trimming removed 0 bases at V and 3 bases at J, with 15 bases between. The germline CDR1 and CDR2 sequences are LGHNA and YSLEER. The length of the CDR3 is 16 residues. The CDR3 is CASSQDLATLVYEQYF. In nucleotides, the CDR3 is TGCGCCAGCAGCCAAGATTTGGCGACCTTAGTCTACGAGCAGTACTTC.

The rearrangement links TRBV7-2 to TRBJ2-7; no clear D. The V gene's germline CDR1 is SGHTA and CDR2 FQGNSA. The CDR3 is 14 amino acids. V was cut by 1 base and J by 2 bases, with 9 bases left in between. The CDR3 is CASSLDRVTYEQYF. The CDR3 nucleotides read TGTGCCAGCAGCTTAGATCGGGTTACCTACGAGCAGTACTTC.

V gene TRBV24-1 combines with J gene TRBJ2-7; 10 bases fit TRBD1. Trimming at V came to 3 bases and at J to 2 bases, leaving 3 bases not matched to a gene. This CDR3 is 15 amino acids long. Per the germline V gene, CDR1 is KGHDR and CDR2 is SFDVKD. CDR3 loop: CATSDRQGAAYEQYF. The CDR3 bases are TGTGCCACCAGTGATCGACAGGGGGCTGCCTACGAGCAGTACTTC.